Below, 20 T cell receptor beta chains from the same sample are listed, as sequenced in a study of CD8 T cells in ankylosing spondylitis. TCRdb re-called the 5' RACE reads through MiXCR, storing one row per CDR3 protein. The repertoire has under 250,000 distinct CDR3 sequences, approximately 7.6% of them found once; the top ten carry 4% to 5.5%. The sample taken for sequencing was blood, either unsorted or a sorted T cell fraction (not recorded which). The receptors stem from a female donor with ankylosing spondylitis or in good health (not recorded which).

Of note for this clonotype: This sequence may be a read error, since a much larger clone differs from it by one base. The rearrangement joins TRBV20-1 to TRBJ1-4; 7 bases align to TRBD1. With V trimmed by 6 bases and J by 0 bases, 7 bases remained unmatched. This CDR3 comprises 15 residues. CDR1 is DFQATT, CDR2 SNEGSKA, per germline (reference sequence). The CDR3 DNA reads TGCAGTGCCACAGGGGTGGGAGCAACTAATGAAAAACTGTTTTTT. Translation: CSATGVGATNEKLFF.

Remarks on this clonotype: Just one base apart from a much larger clone, this may be a read error. The V call is TRBV4-3, the J call TRBJ1-3, with D perhaps TRBD1 (5 bases). CDR3 length equals 18 residues. Trimming shortened V by 2 bases and J by 2 bases, and 19 bases separated the two germline ends. In germline, CDR1 is LGHNA, CDR2 YSLEER. CDR3 in amino acids: CASSQSGEAWGPGNTIYF. The DNA of the CDR3 is TGCGCCAGCAGCCAATCCGGGGAGGCCTGGGGACCTGGAAACACCATATATTTT.

This clonotype was recorded at least ten times. This chain uses TRBV29-1 with TRBJ2-7; 11 nucleotides line up with TRBD1. Germline V CDR1 and CDR2: SQVTM, ANQGSEA. Trimming cost V 4 bases and J 6 bases; bases outside gene matches: 11. The CDR3 extends over 15 amino acids. As DNA, the CDR3 is TGCAGCGTTGGGGTCGGGACAGGGGGAAAGAGCGAGCAGTACTTC. Translated: CSVGVGTGGKSEQYF.

On this clonotype: A much larger clone lies one base from this, so it may be a read error. The chain joins TRBV6-5 to TRBJ2-1; D tentatively reads TRBD1 or TRBD2 (5 bases each). CDR3 length: 11 residues. Germline assignment: CDR1 MNHEY and CDR2 SVGAGI. V dropped 8 bases and J dropped 14 bases, with 16 bases sitting between them. Here the CDR3 DNA reads TGTGCCAGCGAGGGACCCGCCGAGGAGTTCTTC. This codes for CASEGPAEEFF.

This clonotype was recorded at least ten times. CDR3 DNA: TGCGCCAGCAGCCAAGTGGTGACTAGCGGGAGCTCGGGGGAGACCCAGTACTTC. Translation: CASSQVVTSGSSGETQYF. This chain connects TRBV4-3 to TRBJ2-5, with 12 bases fitting TRBD2. V lost 1 base to trimming and J lost 5 bases; unmatched junction nucleotides: 11. This CDR3 is built from 18 residues. Germline CDR1 reads LGHNA; CDR2 reads YSLEER.

This clonotype was recorded at least ten times. This chain joins TRBV29-1 and TRBJ1-2; D is uncertain. Germline CDR1 and CDR2: SQVTM and ANQGSEA. Trimming took 8 bases from V and 8 from J, leaving 21 bases between them. The length of the CDR3 is 13 residues. CDR3 protein: CSFSPIRARGYTF. As DNA, the CDR3 is TGCAGCTTCTCTCCGATTAGGGCAAGGGGCTACACCTTC.

This clonotype has a count of ten or more. The chain carries TRBV30 and TRBJ2-1; 8 bases line up with TRBD1. V was pared by 3 bases and J by 3 bases, with 7 bases of the junction left unmatched. The CDR3 consists of 15 residues. CDR1 is GTSNPN, CDR2 SVGIG, per germline (reference sequence). The CDR3 bases are TGTGCCTGGAGACCCCCGGGGACAGGCTACAATGAGCAGTTCTTC. Translating it yields CAWRPPGTGYNEQFF.

This clonotype was observed at least ten times. The chain uses TRBV4-3 and TRBJ1-1; D not resolved. Germline assignment: CDR1 LGHNA and CDR2 YSLEER. The CDR3 is 13 residues long. Trimming pared 4 bases from V and 2 bases from J, leaving 8 bases between. The CDR3 protein is CASSREGNTEAFF. Here the CDR3 DNA reads TGCGCCAGCAGCCGGGAGGGAAACACTGAAGCTTTCTTT.

This clonotype has ten or more counts. The chain combines TRBV2 with TRBJ2-2, with TRBD2 identical over 10 bases. There are 15 residues in the CDR3. Per germline, CDR1 SNHLY and CDR2 FYNNEI. Trimming took 2 bases from V and 6 from J; bases not matched to a gene: 3. The CDR3 spells CASSELAGVPGELFF. CDR3 bases: TGTGCCAGCAGTGAACTAGCGGGAGTTCCCGGGGAGCTGTTTTTT.

This clonotype was counted at least ten times. J is TRBJ1-5 and V is TRBV20-1; D is ambiguous. Trimming took 1 base from V and 4 from J, leaving 14 bases between them. The CDR3 runs 15 residues. Germline V gene sequence: CDR1 DFQATT, CDR2 SNEGSKA (reference sequence). This chain's CDR3 is CSARGEPAGNQPQHF. CDR3 in DNA: TGCAGTGCTAGAGGGGAGCCCGCGGGGAATCAGCCCCAGCATTTT.

The table lists this clonotype with many counts. The V gene is TRBV20-1, the J gene TRBJ2-3; D possibly corresponds to TRBD1 (5 bases). Trimming took off 0 bases at V and 1 base at J, with 8 bases between the two ends. The CDR3 is 14 amino acids. Germline V gene data show CDR1 as DFQATT and CDR2 as SNEGSKA (reference sequence). Here the CDR3 reads CSARDGARTDTQYF. The CDR3 region has the DNA TGCAGTGCTAGAGATGGGGCCCGCACAGATACGCAGTATTTT.

This clonotype was seen many times. It is unclear where the CDR3 begins or ends on the DNA, so no DNA is shown, and the CDR3 is as TCRdb lists it. This chain connects TRBV20-1 to TRBJ2-1; the table's D call, TRBD2, was not checked against the DNA. Looked up from germline, CDR1 is DFQATT and CDR2 is SNEGSKA (reference sequence). A total of 13 residues make up the CDR3, ends included. The CDR3 protein is CSARWASGAEWFF.

This clonotype was counted many times. The chain combines TRBV28 with TRBJ1-3; D gene unclear. With 5 bases removed from V and 5 bases from J, the gap between germline ends came to 13 bases. Germline lookup yields CDR1 MDHEN and CDR2 SYDVKM. The CDR3 loop spans 14 amino acids. The CDR3 DNA follows: TGTGCCAGCAGTCTGCCCCGAGATAGAAACACCATATATTTT. Residues: CASSLPRDRNTIYF.

This clonotype was detected many times. This chain links TRBV5-6 with TRBJ1-2; 7 bases align to TRBD1. J was trimmed by 6 bases and V by 0 bases; bases with no gene match: 11. Germline V gives CDR1 SGHDT, CDR2 YYEEEE. The CDR3 consists of 16 residues. CDR3 in DNA: TGTGCCAGCAGCTTGGGCCCTGACAGGGTGTGGAATGGCTACACCTTC. Protein: CASSLGPDRVWNGYTF.

In its sample, this clonotype was seen many times. The chain links TRBV20-1 to TRBJ1-2; D is undetermined. CDR1 is DFQATT, CDR2 SNEGSKA, per germline (reference sequence). V lost 5 bases, J lost 0 bases, and 10 bases lay in between. There are 13 residues in the CDR3. CDR3 region: CSASQETNYGYTF. CDR3 bases: TGCAGTGCTTCCCAGGAGACTAACTATGGCTACACCTTC.

This clonotype was counted many times. The genes are TRBV4-3 and TRBJ2-7; the match to TRBD1 covers 8 bases. The junction had 9 bases not matched to a gene; V was cut back by 2 bases and J by 0 bases. The CDR3 covers 17 residues. Per the germline V gene, CDR1 is LGHNA and CDR2 is YSLEER. DNA for the CDR3: TGCGCCAGCAGCCAACATCCCGGACAGGGTGGCTCCTACGAGCAGTACTTC. Its protein is CASSQHPGQGGSYEQYF.

Ten or more counts support this clonotype. The chain combines TRBV28 with TRBJ1-4; D perhaps matches TRBD1 (6 bases). Deletions cut 6 bases from V and 4 bases from J, with 21 bases between. CDR1 is MDHEN, CDR2 SYDVKM, per germline. This CDR3 is built from 17 residues. DNA for the CDR3: TGTGCCAGCAGGCCCCCCCTCGTGGGACAAAGTAATGAAAAACTGTTTTTT. Translated: CASRPPLVGQSNEKLFF.

Only a few counts were recorded for this clonotype. The rearrangement joins TRBV7-8 to TRBJ1-2, with a possible D match to TRBD1 (6 bases). The CDR3 length is 14 residues. With 8 bases removed from V and 6 bases from J, the gap between germline ends came to 19 bases. Per the germline V gene, CDR1 is SGHVS and CDR2 is FQNEAQ. Here the CDR3 reads CASHALLGGDGYTF. In DNA, the CDR3 is TGTGCCAGCCATGCATTGTTGGGGGGCGATGGCTACACCTTC.

Many counts were recorded for this clonotype. The V call is TRBV20-1, the J call TRBJ2-1, with TRBD2 identical over 10 bases. V was clipped by 5 bases and J by 4 bases; unmatched bases: 8. CDR1 and CDR2 (germline): DFQATT, SNEGSKA (reference sequence). The CDR3 is made up of 15 amino acids. CDR3 bases: TGCAGTGCTCCCCGCGATAGCGGGAGGTACAATGAGCAGTTCTTC. Protein: CSAPRDSGRYNEQFF.

J is TRBJ2-4 and V is TRBV20-1, with TRBD2 identical over 11 bases. Germline assignment: CDR1 DFQATT and CDR2 SNEGSKA (reference sequence). V dropped 6 bases and J dropped 0; count of bases not matched to a gene: 4. This CDR3 has 15 residues. CDR3 bases: TGCAGTGCCACCGGACTAGCGGGAGCCAAAAACATTCAGTACTTC. This codes for CSATGLAGAKNIQYF.